This T cell receptor beta chain originates from a study of blood T cell repertoires in COVID-19. Study at large: The origin of the acute and convalescent COVID-19 samples was the United States, Italy and Spain. PBMCs, B-cell-depleted T cells, or T cells were the source of the cDNA or gDNA that made up the material.

This clone has only a few counts. In the authors' workflow: Estimates of nucleated cell counts were drawn from the amplification of reference gene primers. The repertoire was sequenced with immunoSEQ multiplex PCR; TCRdb's copy has only in-frame clones and lacks some. V, J and clone size were drawn from that table, and D and trimming were deduced from the DNA. The sample includes approximately 160,000 clones, around 80% of them seen just once. The CDR3 loop spans 16 amino acids. The clonotype comes from a woman older than 75 with acute or convalescent COVID-19. Sample: peripheral blood. The chain combines TRBV21-1 with TRBJ1-1. TRBV21-1 is labeled a pseudogene. For the CDR3, the DNA is TGTGCCAGCAGCAAAACGTCCGGAGAGGTGAACACTGAAGCTTTCTTT. Its translation is CASSKTSGEVNTEAFF.